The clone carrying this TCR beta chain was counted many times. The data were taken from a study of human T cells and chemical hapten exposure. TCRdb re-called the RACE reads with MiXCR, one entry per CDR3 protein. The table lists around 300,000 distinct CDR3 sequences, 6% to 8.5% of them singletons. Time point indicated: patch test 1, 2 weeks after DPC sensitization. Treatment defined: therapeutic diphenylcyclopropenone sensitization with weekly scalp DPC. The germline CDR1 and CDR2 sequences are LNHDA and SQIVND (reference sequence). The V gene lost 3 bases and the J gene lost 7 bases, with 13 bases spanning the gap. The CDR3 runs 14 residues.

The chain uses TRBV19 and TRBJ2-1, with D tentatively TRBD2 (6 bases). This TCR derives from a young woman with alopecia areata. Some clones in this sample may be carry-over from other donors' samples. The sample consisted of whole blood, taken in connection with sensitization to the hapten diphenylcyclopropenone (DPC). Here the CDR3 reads CASSIGQEGNEQFF. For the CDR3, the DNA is TGTGCCAGTAGTATCGGCCAGGAGGGAAATGAGCAGTTCTTC.